One T cell receptor (beta chain) is described in this entry. Its antigen remains unidentified. V gave up 4 bases and J gave up 3 bases; unmatched junction bases: 9. Germline V gene data show CDR1 as MDHEN and CDR2 as SYDVKM. The CDR3 is made up of 17 amino acids. The data belong to a study of early stage breast cancer tumors. Produced via immunoSEQ multiplex PCR; TCRdb's table is partial and in-frame only. This table has 55,000 to 70,000 clones, about 85% appearing once. Study results and caveats: Functional markers like CD4, CD8 and FOXP3 were missed in bulk sequencing. Tumors had approximately 2.5-fold higher T cell density than normal breast.

The source material was blood. The chain carries TRBV28 and TRBJ2-7; 13 bases are a match to TRBD2. The TCR comes from a person aged 40 to 49 with breast cancer. The CDR3, as DNA: TGTGCCAGCAGTTACCCATCCGGGACTAGCGGGATCTACGAGCAGTACTTC. Amino acid sequence: CASSYPSGTSGIYEQYF.